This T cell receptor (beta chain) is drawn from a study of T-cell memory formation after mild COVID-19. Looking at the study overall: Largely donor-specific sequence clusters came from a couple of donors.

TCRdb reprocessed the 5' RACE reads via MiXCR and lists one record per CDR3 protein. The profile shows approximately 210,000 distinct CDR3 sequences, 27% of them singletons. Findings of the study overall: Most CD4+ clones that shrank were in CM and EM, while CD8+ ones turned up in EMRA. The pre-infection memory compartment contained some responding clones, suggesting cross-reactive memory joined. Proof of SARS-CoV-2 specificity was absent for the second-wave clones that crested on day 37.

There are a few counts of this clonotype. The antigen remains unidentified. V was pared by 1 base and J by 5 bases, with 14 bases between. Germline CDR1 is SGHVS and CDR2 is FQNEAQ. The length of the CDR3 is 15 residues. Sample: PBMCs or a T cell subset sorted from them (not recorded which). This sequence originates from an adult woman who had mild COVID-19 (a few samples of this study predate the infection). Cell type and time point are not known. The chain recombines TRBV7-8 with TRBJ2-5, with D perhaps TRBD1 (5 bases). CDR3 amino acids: CASSLVGQGLETQYF. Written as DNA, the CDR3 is TGTGCCAGCAGCTTAGTTGGTCAGGGCCTGGAGACCCAGTACTTC.